Sequencing of this T cell receptor beta chain was carried out in a study of regulatory T cells in long-lasting Graves disease. General study results and limits: With a small sample size, accuracy may have been reduced. Persistent Graves' patients possessed reduced TCR diversity relative to recently diagnosed ones.

Details on this clonotype: As yet, its antigen is unknown.

The sample's time point: newly diagnosed GD, antithyroid drugs for less than 3 months. Preparation of the TCR library used RNA extracted from PBMCs. V lost 3 bases to trimming and J lost 10 bases, with 8 bases between them. This CDR3 is built from 12 residues. The germline V gene encodes CDR1 KGHDR and CDR2 SFDVKD. Assembly of TCR beta libraries relied on iRepertoire HTBI primers together with Arm-PCR of CDR3 regions. MiXCR was run by TCRdb on the multiplex PCR reads, yielding one entry per CDR3 protein. The table includes hundreds of thousands of distinct CDR3 sequences, roughly 12% detected once. These data also formed part of another study, on T cells in Graves' hyperthyroidism and ophthalmopathy.

The sequence was obtained from a man aged 25-40 years with Graves disease. The sequenced sample was peripheral blood mononuclear cells (PBMCs), obtained at new diagnosis, from a patient treated with antithyroid drugs. The V gene is TRBV24-1, the J gene TRBJ2-2; D uncertain. The CDR3 protein is CATSDPSEELFF. CDR3 in DNA: TGTGCCACCAGTGATCCGTCTGAGGAGCTGTTTTTT.